This T cell receptor (beta chain) was identified in a study of beta chain features in type 1 diabetes. General observations from the study: An over-representation of cells with high TCR expression could result from cDNA sequencing. In every one of the four CD4+ subsets, TCRB CDR3s were moderately but significantly shorter in Type 1 diabetes patients. VDJ junctions sequenced from type 1 diabetes patients showed fewer insertions and more deletions.

Expressed TCRB transcripts were sequenced after all isolated RNA was converted to cDNA. The protocol was immunoSEQ multiplex PCR, while the TCRdb copy is restricted to in-frame clones and leaves out a portion. The sample has about 52,000 clones, around 45% seen once. Only a few counts were recorded for this clone. The antigen remains unidentified. This CDR3 region has 18 residues. The germline gives CDR1 SGHRS, CDR2 YFSETQ. V lost 4 bases, J lost 8 bases, and 25 bases lay in between. The specimen was Tregs from blood. The clonotype was recovered from a young man with type 1 diabetes. The V call is TRBV5-1, the J call TRBJ1-6; D perhaps matches TRBD1 (5 bases). The DNA of the CDR3 is TGCGCCAGCAGCCCGGAGGGGCGGCGGGAAGGGCCATATTCACCCCTCCACTTT. It translates to CASSPEGRREGPYSPLHF.